Reported below is one TCR beta chain. This clonotype was counted between two and nine times. Its antigen is unknown. Base qualities are not provided; no much larger clone lies one nucleotide away. According to the study, the label for this sample's treatment or condition signals: in vitro stimulation with specific CMV peptide epitopes to enrich CMV-specific T cells. Inclusive of the bounding cysteine and phenylalanine, the CDR3 is 17 residues long. Only CDR3 DNA is held: 51 bases, read in frame from base 1. V is reduced by 2 bases and J by 3 bases, leaving a spacing of 16 bases between them. The germline V gene supplies CDR1 SGHVS and CDR2 FNYEAQ. This sample was included in a study of T cell repertoires in cytomegalovirus infection (dated by TCRdb to the late 2010s). Background on the whole study: Peptide stimulations targeted recently identified HLA-C-restricted CMV epitopes, whose presentation resists viral immunomodulation, together with well-studied HLA-B-restricted epitopes. Donor HLA type was relevant to the analysis, because carriage of CMV infection together with the matching HLA type was indicated by public TCR beta signatures.

The study at large found these results: The ex vivo response was dominated by HLA-C-restricted CMV-specific TCR beta clonotypes, which also provided the single most frequent clonotype in two of eight donors. In both this cohort and an independent cohort of some 370 donors, the cumulative frequency of public TCR beta family members distinguished carriers of CMV infection plus the relevant HLA type.

Sequenced using an Illumina HiSeq 1500. The public reads were run again by TCRdb, first through fastp at Q25 and then through MiXCR, and only productive beta chains were kept. Duplicate CDR3 protein sequences are folded into a single record with the most common DNA and genes. Here the sample has roughly 310,000 distinct CDR3 sequences; almost 30% occur a single time. The top ten constitute 20% of the sample. The sequence is built from TRBV7-6 and TRBJ2-2; the D gene assignment is ambiguous. Specimen: cultured PBMCs, collected from culture after CMV antigen stimulation. The sequence came from a human donor in good health (CMV status not recorded). Some clones in this sample may be carry-over from other donors' samples. CDR3 sequence: CASSLYGSETYTGELFF. The DNA sequence is as follows: TGTGCCAGCAGCTTATACGGCTCCGAGACGTACACCGGGGAGCTGTTTTTT.